This entry features one TCR beta chain sequence. Its antigen remains unidentified. Germline values: CDR1 MNHEY, CDR2 SMNVEV (reference sequence). The CDR3 has 16 amino acids. With 5 bases removed from V and 3 bases from J, the gap between germline ends came to 17 bases. Healthy bone marrow donors made up the donors. This specimen comes from a study of cytomegalovirus exposure and HLA in healthy donors. With 60 Vbeta and 13 Jbeta primers, the PCR was carried out. Using immunoSEQ multiplex PCR, the repertoire was profiled, and TCRdb retains in-frame clones only, with some absent. Of 140,000 to 150,000 clones detected, about 75% appear once; the ten largest clones hold 1.7%. Study findings and constraints: One later analysis reportedly identified an Asian-associated ancestry cluster that showed fewer N-insertions than the approximately 670-donor mean. The listing of 150 to 200 TCR beta chains classed them as cytomegalovirus-associated. The study had only CMV serostatus as immune exposure information.

The sequence was obtained from a woman in her twenties or thirties in good health and CMV-seronegative. The specimen was PBMCs. This chain connects TRBV27 to TRBJ1-5; D not resolved. The CDR3 is CASSQGAADINQPQHF. The CDR3 DNA follows: TGTGCCAGCAGTCAAGGAGCGGCGGATATCAATCAGCCCCAGCATTTT.